The 22 T cell receptor beta chains below all came from one sample that was sequenced in a study of shared clonotypes between healthy human individuals. Some clones are missing from TCRdb's copy, which holds only in-frame ones; the method was immunoSEQ multiplex PCR. This table has about 2.5 million clones, around 93% appearing once. The sequencing input was naive CD4+ T cells from PBMCs. The subset here: CD45RA+ positively selected. The receptors stem from a young man in good health. Some clones in this sample may be carry-over from other donors' samples.

The chain uses TRBV5-1 and TRBJ2-1; 10 positions match TRBD2. Germline lookup yields CDR1 SGHRS and CDR2 YFSETQ. The junction had 15 bases not matched to a gene; V was cut back by 7 bases and J by 14 bases. This CDR3 contains 14 residues. CDR3 nucleotide sequence: TGCGCCAGCCGCGGGACTAGCGACGACTTTACCAAGTTCTTC. Encoded protein: CASRGTSDDFTKFF.

This chain uses TRBV29-1 with TRBJ2-5; unclear D gene. The CDR3 is 11 residues long. In germline, CDR1 is SQVTM, CDR2 ANQGSEA. V was shortened by 7 bases and J by 5 bases, with 11 bases between the two germline ends. This chain's CDR3 is CSDLTSETQYF. CDR3 coding DNA: TGCAGCGACCTGACTTCGGAGACCCAGTACTTC.

The V and J genes are TRBV27 and TRBJ1-1; perhaps TRBD1 as D (5 bases). From germline, CDR1 is MNHEY and CDR2 SMNVEV (reference sequence). The length of the CDR3 is 14 residues. V was cut by 6 bases and J by 5 bases, with 16 bases left in between. The chain's CDR3 is CASSFWTPKTEAFF. The CDR3 coding sequence is TGTGCCAGCAGCTTCTGGACACCGAAGACTGAAGCTTTCTTT.

The chain couples TRBV7-2 to TRBJ2-1, with D perhaps TRBD1 (6 bases). The V and J ends lost 8 bases and 5 bases respectively, with 16 bases between them. Germline lookup yields CDR1 SGHTA and CDR2 FQGNSA. The CDR3 is 14 residues long. Here the CDR3 DNA reads TGTGCCAGCGGGAATAGGGGGTCGAACAATGAGCAGTTCTTC. Its translation is CASGNRGSNNEQFF.

V and J are TRBV10-3 and TRBJ2-7; D is possibly TRBD1 (6 bases). Trimming removed 6 bases from V and 6 bases from J, with 18 bases in between. Germline CDR1 is ENHRY and CDR2 is SYGVKD. This CDR3 spans 14 amino acids. CDR3 bases: TGTGCCATCAGGGACGGGACAAATAGGGGCGAGCAGTACTTC. It codes for CAIRDGTNRGEQYF.

As to this clone: Different DNA sequences within this sample yield the same CDR3. The chain links TRBV28 to TRBJ1-5, with TRBD1 matching over 10 bases. CDR1 is MDHEN, CDR2 SYDVKM, per germline. V gave up 6 bases and J gave up 5 bases; unmatched junction bases: 4. The CDR3 spans 14 residues. CDR3 DNA sequence: TGTGCCAGCAGCCCAGGGACAGGGGATCAGCCCCAGCATTTT. It encodes CASSPGTGDQPQHF.

The chain recombines TRBV27 with TRBJ2-3; possibly TRBD1 for D (6 bases). Germline assignment: CDR1 MNHEY and CDR2 SMNVEV (reference sequence). Between the trimmed V and J ends, which lost 9 bases and 3 bases, there was a span of 16 bases. The CDR3 length is 14 residues. CDR3: CASRPGDMTDTQYF. The CDR3, as DNA: TGTGCCAGTCGCCCAGGGGATATGACAGATACGCAGTATTTT.

The rearrangement links TRBV7-9 to TRBJ1-5; possible D gene TRBD1, 5 bases. Germline V gene sequence: CDR1 SEHNR, CDR2 FQNEAQ (reference sequence). Trimming shortened V by 7 bases and J by 5 bases, and 15 bases separated the two germline ends. The CDR3 length is 14 residues. In nucleotides, the CDR3 is TGTGCCAGCACCCGGGGGGACCCTGATCAGCCCCAGCATTTT. Translation: CASTRGDPDQPQHF. The full variable domain, in which reference TRBV7-9 and TRBJ1-5 provide the parts outside the CDR3, is DTGVSQNPRHKITKRGQNVTFRCDPISEHNRLYWYRQTLGQGPEFLTYFQNEAQLEKSRLLSDRFSAERPKGSFSTLEIQRTEQGDSAMYLCASTRGDPDQPQHFGDGTRLSIL.

This rearrangement joins TRBV5-1 to TRBJ2-1; 14 bases fit TRBD2. V gave up 4 bases and J gave up 9 bases; unmatched junction bases: 9. This CDR3 region has 16 residues. Germline assignment: CDR1 SGHRS and CDR2 YFSETQ. The CDR3 DNA sequence: TGCGCCAGCAGCGTCGGGACTAGCGGGAGCATCGGTGAGCAGTTCTTC. Protein sequence: CASSVGTSGSIGEQFF. Full variable domain (rest looked up from reference TRBV5-1 and TRBJ2-1): KAGVTQTPRYLIKTRGQQVTLSCSPISGHRSVSWYQQTPGQGLQFLFEYFSETQRNKGNFPGRFSGRQFSNSRSEMNVSTLELGDSALYLCASSVGTSGSIGEQFFGPGTRLTVL.

The rearrangement joins TRBV4-2 to TRBJ2-2; D possibly corresponds to TRBD2 (5 bases). This CDR3 contains 15 residues. V gave up 3 bases and J gave up 7 bases, with 15 bases separating them. Germline V CDR1 and CDR2: LGHNA, YNFKEQ. The CDR3 protein is CASSQVVASGGELFF. Written as DNA, the CDR3 is TGTGCCAGCAGCCAGGTGGTTGCCAGCGGCGGGGAGCTGTTTTTT.

V and J are TRBV6-5 and TRBJ1-4; the D is unclear. From germline, CDR1 is MNHEY and CDR2 SVGAGI. With 6 bases removed from V and 7 bases from J, the gap between germline ends came to 18 bases. The CDR3 is 15 amino acids. CDR3 in DNA: TGTGCCAGCAGATCTGACCCCTTACGCGGTGAAAAACTGTTTTTT. Its translation is CASRSDPLRGEKLFF.

The rearrangement joins TRBV27 to TRBJ1-4, with TRBD1 matching 7 bases. With 4 bases clipped from V and 4 bases from J, the junction kept 15 bases outside the gene matches. The CDR3 has 18 residues. The germline CDR1 and CDR2 sequences are MNHEY and SMNVEV (reference sequence). This CDR3 is CASSSPPTGSLGNEKLFF. The CDR3 DNA reads as TGTGCCAGCAGTTCCCCGCCGACAGGGAGCCTCGGTAATGAAAAACTGTTTTTT.

The V and J genes are TRBV6-6 and TRBJ2-7, with 7 bases lining up with TRBD2. The CDR3 spans 16 residues. With 5 bases clipped from V and 5 bases from J, the junction kept 15 bases outside the gene matches. The germline gives CDR1 MNHNY, CDR2 SVGAGI (reference sequence). The CDR3: CASSPPLGEGRHEQYF. The CDR3 region has the DNA TGTGCCAGCAGTCCGCCTTTGGGGGAGGGCCGGCACGAGCAGTACTTC.

The chain joins TRBV28 to TRBJ2-2; possibly TRBD2 for D (6 bases). Trimming took off 6 bases at V and 6 bases at J, with 20 bases between the two ends. Germline V lookup: CDR1 MDHEN, CDR2 SYDVKM. The CDR3 runs to 16 residues. The CDR3 loop reads CASRASGSGGSGELFF. The DNA for the CDR3 is TGTGCCAGCAGAGCAAGCGGCTCCGGAGGGTCCGGGGAGCTGTTTTTT.

V and J are TRBV10-1 and TRBJ2-5; no clear D gene. V lost 2 bases to trimming and J lost 9 bases, with 10 bases between them. The germline CDR1 and CDR2 sequences are WNHNN and SYGVQD (reference sequence). The CDR3 totals 12 residues. The CDR3, as DNA: TGCGCCAGCAGTGAGGTGACCCGGGCCCAGTACTTC. Translation: CASSEVTRAQYF.

Here the CDR3 DNA reads TGTGCCAGCAGTTACGGCCCCGGGGCCTTCTATGGCTACACCTTC. Protein: CASSYGPGAFYGYTF. The chain carries TRBV6-5 and TRBJ1-2; TRBD1 is a possible D gene (5 bases). The CDR3 consists of 15 residues. Germline-derived CDR1 and CDR2 are MNHEY and SVGAGI. V lost 2 bases, J lost 4 bases, and 14 bases lay in between.

The chain joins TRBV2 to TRBJ2-1; the D gene could be TRBD1 or TRBD2 (5 bases each). Trimming shortened V by 4 bases and J by 4 bases, and 23 bases separated the two germline ends. The CDR3 is made up of 18 amino acids. Looked up from germline, CDR1 is SNHLY and CDR2 is FYNNEI. The CDR3 sequence: CASSARASKTGTYNEQFF. As DNA, the CDR3 is TGTGCCAGCAGTGCCCGGGCCTCAAAAACCGGGACGTACAATGAGCAGTTCTTC.

This clone was detected once. This sequence joins TRBV6-6 and TRBJ2-1; D is uncertain. In germline, CDR1 is MNHNY, CDR2 SVGAGI (reference sequence). CDR3 length: 15 residues. Between the trimmed V and J ends, which lost 1 base and 0 bases, there was a span of 7 bases. The CDR3 spells CASSYFGFSYNEQFF. CDR3 DNA sequence: TGTGCCAGCAGTTACTTCGGTTTCTCCTACAATGAGCAGTTCTTC.

The chain recombines TRBV27 with TRBJ1-5, with 7 bases matching TRBD1. Germline V gene sequence: CDR1 MNHEY, CDR2 SMNVEV (reference sequence). The CDR3 has 18 amino acids. Losses at the gene ends were 5 bases for V and 0 bases for J; bases not matched to a gene: 13. The CDR3 nucleotides read TGTGCCAGCAGTCCCAAAAGACAGGGCATTAATAGCAATCAGCCCCAGCATTTT. This gives the protein CASSPKRQGINSNQPQHF.

J is TRBJ2-7 and V is TRBV7-9; 7 nucleotides agree with TRBD1. CDR3 length: 13 residues. Germline trimming cut 1 base from V and 6 bases from J; bases unmatched to any gene: 3. Germline-derived CDR1 and CDR2 are SEHNR and FQNEAQ (reference sequence). The CDR3 bases are TGTGCCAGCAGCTTAGAGGGGGCAGGCGAGCAGTACTTC. Translation: CASSLEGAGEQYF.

In this sample, this clone turned up once. The rearrangement uses TRBV5-1 and TRBJ1-4; no clear D. V was trimmed by 0 bases and J by 4 bases, leaving 7 bases between them. The CDR3 runs 14 residues. Germline assignment: CDR1 SGHRS and CDR2 YFSETQ. CDR3 DNA sequence: TGCGCCAGCAGCTTGGCCATGGGTAATGAAAAACTGTTTTTT. Its translation: CASSLAMGNEKLFF. Variable domain in full (rest from reference TRBV5-1 and TRBJ1-4): KAGVTQTPRYLIKTRGQQVTLSCSPISGHRSVSWYQQTPGQGLQFLFEYFSETQRNKGNFPGRFSGRQFSNSRSEMNVSTLELGDSALYLCASSLAMGNEKLFFGSGTQLSVL.

The chain joins TRBV19 to TRBJ2-1; D not resolved. Germline V gives CDR1 LNHDA, CDR2 SQIVND (reference sequence). Deletions cut 0 bases from V and 9 bases from J, with 12 bases between. CDR3 length equals 14 residues. CDR3: CASSIESRLGEQFF. DNA of the CDR3: TGTGCCAGTAGTATAGAATCACGGTTGGGTGAGCAGTTCTTC. The full variable domain, with the rest looked up from reference TRBV19 and TRBJ2-1, is DGGITQSPKYLFRKEGQNVTLSCEQNLNHDAMYWYRQDPGQGLRLIYYSQIVNDFQKGDIAEGYSVSREKKESFPLTVTSAQKNPTAFYLCASSIESRLGEQFFGPGTRLTVL.